This passage covers 13 T cell receptor beta chains from one sample sequenced in a study of shared clonotypes between healthy human individuals. CD45RO-negative cells were positively selected for CCR7, leaving out terminally differentiated effector memory CD45RA+ cells. Sequenced by immunoSEQ multiplex PCR; TCRdb stores in-frame clones only, minus some. The sample holds roughly 2.1 million clones, roughly 91% seen once. The specimen was naive CD8+ T cells from PBMCs. These receptors originate from a man younger than 35 in good health. Some clones in this sample may be carry-over from other donors' samples.

The CDR3 bases are TGCGCCAGCAGCCAAGAATTTCTGACATTCATAAACACTGAAGCTTTCTTT. Its protein is CASSQEFLTFINTEAFF. The chain links TRBV4-1 to TRBJ1-1; no reliable D call. V dropped 0 bases and J dropped 2 bases, with 16 bases sitting between them. This CDR3 spans 17 amino acids. Per the germline V gene, CDR1 is MGHRA and CDR2 is YSYEKL.

The CDR3: CASSLVAGGPPDTQYF. The CDR3 DNA reads as TGTGCCAGCAGCTTAGTTGCGGGAGGGCCCCCAGATACGCAGTATTTT. The rearrangement joins TRBV7-9 to TRBJ2-3, with TRBD2 matching over 9 bases. The CDR3 consists of 16 residues. CDR1 SEHNR and CDR2 FQNEAQ come from the germline V gene (reference sequence). V lost 1 base to trimming and J lost 4 bases; unmatched junction nucleotides: 6.

This chain connects TRBV6-1 to TRBJ2-7; D is possibly TRBD2 (5 bases). Germline values: CDR1 MNHNS, CDR2 SASEGT. V was pared by 7 bases and J by 4 bases, with 11 bases between. This CDR3 is 12 amino acids long. CDR3 protein: CASTGILYEQYF. DNA of the CDR3: TGTGCCAGCACCGGGATCCTATACGAGCAGTACTTC.

The chain couples TRBV5-5 to TRBJ1-1, with 8 bases lining up with TRBD1. CDR1 is SGHKS and CDR2 is YYEKEE in the germline V gene (reference sequence). This CDR3 spans 19 amino acids. After removal of 4 bases from V and 4 bases from J, the junction contained 21 bases not matched to a gene. Here the CDR3 DNA reads TGTGCCAGCAGCCTCCGGGACAGGCGACCCCCGTTGAGCGGCACTGAAGCTTTCTTT. It specifies CASSLRDRRPPLSGTEAFF.

The J gene is TRBJ1-1, the V gene TRBV29-1, with TRBD1 matching over 10 bases. Germline lookup yields CDR1 SQVTM and CDR2 ANQGSEA. Trimming at V came to 2 bases and at J to 4 bases, leaving 4 bases not matched to a gene. The CDR3 is made up of 14 amino acids. The CDR3 protein is CSVETRTGGTEAFF. Written as DNA, the CDR3 is TGCAGCGTTGAAACTCGGACAGGGGGCACTGAAGCTTTCTTT.

The chain is built from TRBV4-1 and TRBJ2-2; D is ambiguous. CDR1 MGHRA and CDR2 YSYEKL come from the germline V gene. This CDR3 comprises 17 residues. With 0 bases removed from V and 1 base from J, the gap between germline ends came to 12 bases. As DNA, the CDR3 is TGCGCCAGCAGCCAAGAATTCGCTTCCCTGAACACCGGGGAGCTGTTTTTT. Amino acids: CASSQEFASLNTGELFF.

V and J are TRBV5-4 and TRBJ2-1; D gene uncertain. The CDR3 is 12 residues long. Trimming took off 4 bases at V and 6 bases at J, with 8 bases between the two ends. The germline CDR1 and CDR2 sequences are SGHNT and YYREEE (reference sequence). CDR3 sequence: CASSGFTNEQFF. The CDR3 region has the DNA TGTGCCAGCAGCGGCTTCACCAATGAGCAGTTCTTC.

CDR3 protein: CASMRQSNEQYF. The DNA for the CDR3 is TGTGCCAGCATGCGTCAGTCTAACGAGCAGTACTTC. The chain combines TRBV2 with TRBJ2-7; no definite D call. Germline CDR1 is SNHLY and CDR2 is FYNNEI. Trimming shortened V by 7 bases and J by 5 bases, and 12 bases separated the two germline ends. CDR3 length equals 12 residues.

The chain couples TRBV15 to TRBJ2-7, with 9 bases identical to TRBD1. After removal of 3 bases from V and 5 bases from J, the junction contained 5 bases not matched to a gene. CDR1 is LNHNV, CDR2 YYDKDF, per germline (reference sequence). The CDR3 length is 14 residues. CDR3 sequence: CATSSGTGSDEQYF. DNA for the CDR3: TGTGCCACCAGCAGCGGGACAGGGTCGGACGAGCAGTACTTC.

About this clone itself: In the same sample, other DNA sequences code for this CDR3. V is TRBV29-1 and J is TRBJ2-7; D uncertain. Germline V CDR1 and CDR2: SQVTM, ANQGSEA. The CDR3 is made up of 11 amino acids. Trimming pared 4 bases from V and 4 bases from J, leaving 8 bases between. The CDR3 region has the DNA TGCAGCGTTGCTCTAGGGTACGAGCAGTACTTC. It encodes CSVALGYEQYF.

This clone was detected a few times. The chain combines TRBV4-2 with TRBJ1-5, with D possibly being TRBD1 (5 bases). The CDR3 length is 15 residues. Trimming shortened V by 1 base and J by 0 bases, and 7 bases separated the two germline ends. The V gene's germline CDR1 is LGHNA and CDR2 YNFKEQ. CDR3: CASSQGQTSNQPQHF. The CDR3 DNA reads TGTGCCAGCAGCCAAGGACAGACTAGCAATCAGCCCCAGCATTTT.

CDR3 sequence: CASSPFGGSTDTQYF. In DNA, the CDR3 is TGTGCCAGCAGCCCATTTGGGGGGAGCACAGATACGCAGTATTTT. The chain combines TRBV9 with TRBJ2-3; D might be TRBD2 (6 bases). This CDR3 has 15 residues. Germline V gene lookup returns CDR1 SGDLS and CDR2 YYNGEE. V dropped 4 bases and J dropped 0 bases, with 12 bases sitting between them.

About this clone: The same CDR3 is also encoded by other DNA sequences in this sample. The rearrangement links TRBV11-2 to TRBJ2-7; 10 nucleotides match TRBD2. The V gene end was trimmed by 3 bases and the J gene end by 2 bases; junction bases not matched to a gene: 4. The germline gives CDR1 SGHAT, CDR2 FQNNGV. The CDR3 is 15 amino acids. The CDR3 DNA follows: TGTGCCAGCAGCTTCTCTCTAGCGGGAGCCTACGAGCAGTACTTC. It specifies CASSFSLAGAYEQYF. The entire variable domain, with the rest obtained from reference TRBV11-2 and TRBJ2-7, is as follows: EAGVAQSPRYKIIEKRQSVAFWCNPISGHATLYWYQQILGQGPKLLIQFQNNGVVDDSQLPKDRFSAERLKGVDSTLKIQPAKLEDSAVYLCASSFSLAGAYEQYFGPGTRLTVT.